These T cell receptor beta chains were read from a single sample in a study of T cells in Graves' hyperthyroidism and ophthalmopathy. TCRdb redid the calling of the multiplex PCR reads with MiXCR, one entry per CDR3 protein. The repertoire holds around 800,000 distinct CDR3 sequences, with roughly 40% as singletons. What was sequenced was blood. All receptors come from a young man with Graves' hyperthyroidism. Each CDR3 is given with its conserved first and last residue. The D gene is left open where the match is weak. Where a row states a size, it is once, few, many or the class of an expanded clone; other rows omit it.

>TRBD2|TRBV2|15|-|TRBJ2-2
TGTGCCAGCAAGCGGGACGCCGCGAACACCGGGGAGCTGTTTTTT
CASKRDAANTGELFF
>-|TRBV15|17|-|TRBJ2-6
TGTGCCACCAGCAGCGCCAAGCCAAACTCTGGGGCCAACGTCCTGACTTTC
CATSSAKPNSGANVLTF
>TRBD2|TRBV7-2|16|few|TRBJ2-2
TGTGCCAGCAGGTCCCCCGGACTAGCGCTCACCGGGGAGCTGTTTTTT
CASRSPGLALTGELFF
>-|TRBV19|15|many|TRBJ1-5
TGTGCCAGTAGTAGCGACGGGAATAGCAATCAGCCCCAGCATTTT
CASSSDGNSNQPQHF
>-|TRBV7-6|15|once|TRBJ1-1
TGTGCCAGCAGCCCTAAAGGGGGGGAGAACACTGAAGCTTTCTTT
CASSPKGGENTEAFF
>-|TRBV7-9|14|many|TRBJ2-2
TGTGCCAGCGAAGGGGTAGCTGGTACCGGGGAGCTGTTTTTT
CASEGVAGTGELFF
>-|TRBV6-5|14|-|TRBJ1-5
TGTGCCAGCAGTATTAAACGCTGGGATCAGCCCCAGCATTTT
CASSIKRWDQPQHF
>-|TRBV2|16|-|TRBJ2-2
TGTGCCAGCAGTTACTCGGGCAGGGTGAACACCGGGGAGCTGTTTTTT
CASSYSGRVNTGELFF
>-|TRBV12-3/TRBV12-4|15|-|TRBJ1-5
TGTGCCACCGGGGCGTCCGGAGAAGGCAATCAGCCCCAGCATTTT
CATGASGEGNQPQHF
>-|TRBV7-2|15|many|TRBJ1-3
TGTGCCAGCAGCTTAGTGGGGGCGCAGGGAAACACCATATATTTT
CASSLVGAQGNTIYF
>-|TRBV7-2|13|many|TRBJ1-5
TGTGCCAGCAGCGACGCCACTTATCAGCCCCAGCATTTT
CASSDATYQPQHF
>-|TRBV7-6|14|many|TRBJ2-5
TGTGCCAGCAGCCGAACCTGGGGGGTAGAGACCCAGTACTTC
CASSRTWGVETQYF
>-|TRBV14|14|-|TRBJ1-2
TGTGCCAGCAGCCAAGCTAGGGGCAACTATGGCTACACCTTC
CASSQARGNYGYTF
>TRBD1|TRBV12-5|13|few|TRBJ1-1
TGTGCTAGTGGTTTGGAAGCGGGACAGATGGCTTTCTTT
CASGLEAGQMAFF
>TRBD1|TRBV5-1|15|many|TRBJ1-2
TGCGCCAGCAGCATACAGGGGGAGAGTAACTATGGCTACACCTTC
CASSIQGESNYGYTF
>-|TRBV11-2|13|-|TRBJ2-5
TGTGCCAGCAGCTCACCCCAAAGTAGCACCCAGTACTTC
CASSSPQSSTQYF